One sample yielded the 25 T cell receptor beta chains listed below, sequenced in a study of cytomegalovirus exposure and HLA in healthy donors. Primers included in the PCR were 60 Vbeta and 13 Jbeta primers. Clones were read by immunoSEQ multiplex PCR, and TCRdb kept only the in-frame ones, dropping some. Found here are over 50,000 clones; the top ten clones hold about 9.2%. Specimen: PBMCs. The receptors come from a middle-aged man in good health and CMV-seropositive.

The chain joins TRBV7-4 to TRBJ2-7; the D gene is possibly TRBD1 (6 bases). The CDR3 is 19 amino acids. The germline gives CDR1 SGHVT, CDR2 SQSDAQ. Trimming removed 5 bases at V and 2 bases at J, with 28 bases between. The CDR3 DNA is TGTGCCAGCAGCGGCCTTAGGAGGCGACAGGCCGACTCCCCCTACGAGCAGTACTTC. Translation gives CASSGLRRRQADSPYEQYF.

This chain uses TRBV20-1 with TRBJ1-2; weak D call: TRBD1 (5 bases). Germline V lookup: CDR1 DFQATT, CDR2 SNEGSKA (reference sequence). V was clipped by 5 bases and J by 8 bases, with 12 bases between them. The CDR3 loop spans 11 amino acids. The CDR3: CSAGGGEGYTF. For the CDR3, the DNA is TGCAGTGCTGGGGGGGGTGAAGGCTACACCTTC.

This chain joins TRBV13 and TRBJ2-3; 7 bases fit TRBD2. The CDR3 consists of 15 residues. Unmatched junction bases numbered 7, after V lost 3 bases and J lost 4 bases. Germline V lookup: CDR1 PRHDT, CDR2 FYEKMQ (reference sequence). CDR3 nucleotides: TGTGCCAGCAGCTTGGGCGGGGGAAGGGCAGATACGCAGTATTTT. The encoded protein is CASSLGGGRADTQYF.

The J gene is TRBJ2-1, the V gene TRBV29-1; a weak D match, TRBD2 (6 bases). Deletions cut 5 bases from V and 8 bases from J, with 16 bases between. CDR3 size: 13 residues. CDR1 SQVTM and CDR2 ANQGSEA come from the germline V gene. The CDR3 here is CSVIGRGVHEQFF. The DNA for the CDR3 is TGCAGCGTTATTGGGCGGGGAGTGCATGAGCAGTTCTTC.

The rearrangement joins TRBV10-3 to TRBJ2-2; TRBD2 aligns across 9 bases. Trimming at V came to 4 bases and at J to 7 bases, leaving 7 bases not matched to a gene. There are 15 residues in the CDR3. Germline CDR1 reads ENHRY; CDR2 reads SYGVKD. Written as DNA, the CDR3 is TGTGCCATCAGTGTAGGCCTAGCGGGAAGCGGGGAGCTGTTTTTT. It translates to CAISVGLAGSGELFF.

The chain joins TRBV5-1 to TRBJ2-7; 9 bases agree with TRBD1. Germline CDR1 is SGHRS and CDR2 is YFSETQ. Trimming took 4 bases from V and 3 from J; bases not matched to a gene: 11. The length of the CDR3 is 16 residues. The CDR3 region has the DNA TGCGCCAGCAGCCTGAACGCCGGACAGGGGATCTACGAGCAGTACTTC. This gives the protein CASSLNAGQGIYEQYF.

For the CDR3, the DNA is TGTGCCAGCAGTGACAGGCGTCAGCCCCAGCATTTT. Amino acid sequence: CASSDRRQPQHF. The chain links TRBV2 to TRBJ1-5, with no clear D. Germline CDR1 is SNHLY and CDR2 is FYNNEI. Trimming stripped 3 bases from V and 6 bases from J, with 6 bases between. This CDR3 has 12 amino acids.

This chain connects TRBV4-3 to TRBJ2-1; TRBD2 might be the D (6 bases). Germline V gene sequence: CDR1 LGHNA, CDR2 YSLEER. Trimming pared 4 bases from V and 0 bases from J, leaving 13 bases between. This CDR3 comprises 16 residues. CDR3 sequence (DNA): TGCGCCAGCAGCCCGGGGTGGCGGGGCTCCTACAATGAGCAGTTCTTC. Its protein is CASSPGWRGSYNEQFF.

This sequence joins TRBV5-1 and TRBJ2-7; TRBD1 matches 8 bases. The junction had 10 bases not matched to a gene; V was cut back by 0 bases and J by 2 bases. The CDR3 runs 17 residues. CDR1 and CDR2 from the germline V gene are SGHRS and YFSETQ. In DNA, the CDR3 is TGCGCCAGCAGCTTGGGTCAGGGGGCTTGGTCCCCCTACGAGCAGTACTTC. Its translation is CASSLGQGAWSPYEQYF.

The CDR3 is CASSVAPGADNEQFF. Written as DNA, the CDR3 is TGTGCCAGCAGCGTAGCTCCTGGGGCAGACAATGAGCAGTTCTTC. The rearrangement links TRBV9 to TRBJ2-1; D may be TRBD1 (5 bases). V was shortened by 0 bases and J by 5 bases, with 12 bases between the two germline ends. This CDR3 spans 15 amino acids. Per the germline V gene, CDR1 is SGDLS and CDR2 is YYNGEE.

The CDR3 DNA sequence: TGTGCCAGCAGCCCCGCACCTAGCTCCTACGAGCAGTACTTC. Its translation is CASSPAPSSYEQYF. The chain has TRBV28 and TRBJ2-7; D not resolved. This CDR3 is 14 amino acids long. V lost 6 bases and J 0 bases, leaving 12 bases between the germline ends. Germline V gives CDR1 MDHEN, CDR2 SYDVKM.

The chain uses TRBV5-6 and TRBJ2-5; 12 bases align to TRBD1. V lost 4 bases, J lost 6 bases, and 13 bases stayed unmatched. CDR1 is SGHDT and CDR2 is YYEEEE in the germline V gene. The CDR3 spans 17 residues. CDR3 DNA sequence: TGTGCCAGCAGCCGAGTACTGGGACAGGGGGCGACTAAGACCCAGTACTTC. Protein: CASSRVLGQGATKTQYF.

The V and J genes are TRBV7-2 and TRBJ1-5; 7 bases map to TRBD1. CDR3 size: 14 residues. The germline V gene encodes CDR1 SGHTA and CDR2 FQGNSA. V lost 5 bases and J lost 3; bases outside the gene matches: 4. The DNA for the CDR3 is TGTGCCAGCAGCACGGGACAGCCCAATCAGCCCCAGCATTTT. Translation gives CASSTGQPNQPQHF.

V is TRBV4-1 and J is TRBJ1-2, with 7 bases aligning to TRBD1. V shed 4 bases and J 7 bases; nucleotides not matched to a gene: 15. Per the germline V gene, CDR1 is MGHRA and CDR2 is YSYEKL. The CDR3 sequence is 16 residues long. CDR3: CASSRSGEGAVGGYTF. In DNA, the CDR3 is TGCGCCAGCAGCCGATCCGGAGAGGGGGCAGTGGGTGGCTACACCTTC.

The CDR3 protein is CASSYSGVTSTDTQYF. CDR3 in DNA: TGTGCCAGCAGTTACTCAGGGGTTACTAGCACAGATACGCAGTATTTT. The chain joins TRBV6-5 to TRBJ2-3, with a possible D match to TRBD1 (5 bases). The CDR3 totals 16 residues. CDR1 MNHEY and CDR2 SVGAGI come from the germline V gene. Trimming stripped 0 bases from V and 0 bases from J, with 10 bases between.

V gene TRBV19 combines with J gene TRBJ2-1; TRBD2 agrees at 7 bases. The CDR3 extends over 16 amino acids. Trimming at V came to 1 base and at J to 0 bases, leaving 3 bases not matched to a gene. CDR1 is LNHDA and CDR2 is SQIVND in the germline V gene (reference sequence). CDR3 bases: TGTGCCAGTAGTATAGGCTGGGGGGGCTCCTACAATGAGCAGTTCTTC. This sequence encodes CASSIGWGGSYNEQFF. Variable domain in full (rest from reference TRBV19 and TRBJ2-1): DGGITQSPKYLFRKEGQNVTLSCEQNLNHDAMYWYRQDPGQGLRLIYYSQIVNDFQKGDIAEGYSVSREKKESFPLTVTSAQKNPTAFYLCASSIGWGGSYNEQFFGPGTRLTVL.

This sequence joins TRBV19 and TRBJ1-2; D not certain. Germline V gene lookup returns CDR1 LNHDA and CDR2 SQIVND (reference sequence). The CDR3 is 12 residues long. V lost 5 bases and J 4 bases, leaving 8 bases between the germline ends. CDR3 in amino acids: CASSFYSYGYTF. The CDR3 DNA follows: TGTGCCAGTAGTTTTTACAGCTATGGCTACACCTTC.

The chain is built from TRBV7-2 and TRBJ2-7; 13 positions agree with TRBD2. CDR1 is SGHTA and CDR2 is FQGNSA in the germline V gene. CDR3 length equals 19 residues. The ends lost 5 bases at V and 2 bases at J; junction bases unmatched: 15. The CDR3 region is CASSARDKGTSGRAYEQYF. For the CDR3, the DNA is TGTGCCAGCAGCGCTAGGGACAAGGGAACTAGCGGGAGGGCCTACGAGCAGTACTTC.

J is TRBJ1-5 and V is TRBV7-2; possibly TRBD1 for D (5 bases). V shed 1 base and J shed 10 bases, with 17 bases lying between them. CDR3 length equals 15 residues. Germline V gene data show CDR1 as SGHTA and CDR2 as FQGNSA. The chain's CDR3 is CASSLVFGHSSPQHF. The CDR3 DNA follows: TGTGCCAGCAGCTTAGTGTTTGGACACTCTTCTCCCCAGCATTTT.

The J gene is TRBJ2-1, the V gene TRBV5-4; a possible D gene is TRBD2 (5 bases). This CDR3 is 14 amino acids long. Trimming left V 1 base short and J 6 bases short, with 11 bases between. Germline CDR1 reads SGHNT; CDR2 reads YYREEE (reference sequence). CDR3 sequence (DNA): TGTGCCAGCAGCTTGCCCGGGGATATCAATGAGCAGTTCTTC. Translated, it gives CASSLPGDINEQFF.

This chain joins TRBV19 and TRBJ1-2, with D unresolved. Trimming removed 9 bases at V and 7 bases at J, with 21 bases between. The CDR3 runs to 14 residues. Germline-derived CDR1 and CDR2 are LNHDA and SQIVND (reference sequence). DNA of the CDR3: TGTGCCAGCGAACAAACACTTGGACTTGGTGGCTACACCTTC. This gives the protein CASEQTLGLGGYTF. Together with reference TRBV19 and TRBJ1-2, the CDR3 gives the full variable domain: DGGITQSPKYLFRKEGQNVTLSCEQNLNHDAMYWYRQDPGQGLRLIYYSQIVNDFQKGDIAEGYSVSREKKESFPLTVTSAQKNPTAFYLCASEQTLGLGGYTFGSGTRLTVV.

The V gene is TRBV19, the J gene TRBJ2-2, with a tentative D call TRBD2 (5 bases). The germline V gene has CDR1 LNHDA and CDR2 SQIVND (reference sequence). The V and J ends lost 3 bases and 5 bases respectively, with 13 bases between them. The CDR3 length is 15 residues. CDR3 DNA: TGTGCCAGTAGTATTGGTACTAGTATAACCGGGGAGCTGTTTTTT. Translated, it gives CASSIGTSITGELFF. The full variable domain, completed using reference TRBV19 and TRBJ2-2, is DGGITQSPKYLFRKEGQNVTLSCEQNLNHDAMYWYRQDPGQGLRLIYYSQIVNDFQKGDIAEGYSVSREKKESFPLTVTSAQKNPTAFYLCASSIGTSITGELFFGEGSRLTVL.

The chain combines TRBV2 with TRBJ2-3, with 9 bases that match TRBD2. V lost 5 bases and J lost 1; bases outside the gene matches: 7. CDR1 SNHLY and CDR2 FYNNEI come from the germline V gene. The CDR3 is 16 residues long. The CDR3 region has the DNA TGTGCCAGCAGTCTTAGCGGGGGATACCGCACAGATACGCAGTATTTT. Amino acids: CASSLSGGYRTDTQYF.

The CDR3 nucleotides read TGTGCCAGCAGCCCGGGCGGAGGACAGGGCTATGGCTACACCTTC. Translated: CASSPGGGQGYGYTF. V is TRBV7-9 and J is TRBJ1-2, with 8 bases identical to TRBD1. CDR3 size: 15 residues. J gave up 4 bases and V 5 bases, and 9 bases lay outside the gene matches. Germline CDR1 is SEHNR and CDR2 is FQNEAQ (reference sequence).

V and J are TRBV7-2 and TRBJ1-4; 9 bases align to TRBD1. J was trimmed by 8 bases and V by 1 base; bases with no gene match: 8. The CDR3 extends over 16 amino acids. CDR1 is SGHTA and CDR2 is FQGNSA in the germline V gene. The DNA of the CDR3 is TGTGCCAGCAGCTTAGTACGGGGAGGACAGGGGGAAAAACTGTTTTTT. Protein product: CASSLVRGGQGEKLFF. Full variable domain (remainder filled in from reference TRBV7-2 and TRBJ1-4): GAGVSQSPSNKVTEKGKDVELRCDPISGHTALYWYRQSLGQGLEFLIYFQGNSAPDKSGLPSDRFSAERTGGSVSTLTIQRTQQEDSAVYLCASSLVRGGQGEKLFFGSGTQLSVL.